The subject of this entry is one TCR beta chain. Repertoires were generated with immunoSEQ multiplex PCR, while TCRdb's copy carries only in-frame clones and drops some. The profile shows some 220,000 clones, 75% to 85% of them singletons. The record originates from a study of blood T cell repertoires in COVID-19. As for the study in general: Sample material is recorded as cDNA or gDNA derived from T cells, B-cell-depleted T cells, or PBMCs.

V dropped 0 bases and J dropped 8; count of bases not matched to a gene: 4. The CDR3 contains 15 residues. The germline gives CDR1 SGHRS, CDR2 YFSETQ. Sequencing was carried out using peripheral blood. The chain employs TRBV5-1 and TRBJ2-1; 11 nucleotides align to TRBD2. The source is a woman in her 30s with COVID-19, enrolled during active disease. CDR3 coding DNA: TGCGCCAGCAGCTTGGGACTAGCGGGAAAGGATGAGCAGTTCTTC. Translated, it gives CASSLGLAGKDEQFF.